Shown below are 5 T cell receptor beta chains from a single sample sequenced in a study of T cells after yellow fever vaccination. A single record per CDR3 protein comes from TCRdb applying MiXCR to the 5' RACE reads. This sample has approximately 260,000 distinct CDR3 sequences, with around 5.3% found just once. This specimen consisted of CD4+ T cells sorted from PBMCs, obtained on the day of the yellow fever booster vaccination. These receptor sequences come from a man aged 18 to 30 who received the YFV17D yellow fever vaccine.

Turning to this clonotype: Possible read error: a much larger clone is one base away. The conserved final phenylalanine or tryptophan is absent from the CDR3, which likely points to a read error. The chain links TRBV6-2 or TRBV6-3 to TRBJ2-2; the D is unclear. This CDR3 has 15 amino acids. The V and J ends lost 5 bases and 4 bases respectively, with 14 bases between them. From germline, CDR1 is MNHEY and CDR2 SVGEGT. This CDR3 is CASSVLSYSTGELFS. The CDR3 coding sequence is TGTGCCAGCAGTGTACTAAGCTACTCCACCGGGGAGCTGTTTTCT.

This clonotype was detected a few times. This chain connects TRBV6-1 to TRBJ1-1; 8 bases line up with TRBD1. The germline gives CDR1 MNHNS, CDR2 SASEGT. The V segment lost 5 bases and the J segment 3 bases; nucleotides outside the gene matches: 5. The length of the CDR3 is 14 residues. CDR3 nucleotides: TGTGCCAGCAGTTCCAGGGACAGGCACACTGAAGCTTTCTTT. Translated, it gives CASSSRDRHTEAFF.

The J gene is TRBJ1-5, the V gene TRBV5-5, with no clear D. The V end lost 0 bases, the J end lost 0 bases, and 4 bases lay between the germline ends. Germline CDR1 reads SGHKS; CDR2 reads YYEKEE (reference sequence). The CDR3 loop spans 14 amino acids. Here the CDR3 DNA reads TGTGCCAGCAGCTTGGAGACTAGCAATCAGCCCCAGCATTTT. Protein sequence: CASSLETSNQPQHF.

This clonotype was observed a handful of times. The chain is built from TRBV7-2 and TRBJ2-5, with D unclear. Deletions cut 2 bases from V and 5 bases from J, with 12 bases between. CDR3 length: 14 residues. Per the germline V gene, CDR1 is SGHTA and CDR2 is FQGNSA. The DNA for the CDR3 is TGTGCCAGCAGCTTAAATAGAAATTCGGAGACCCAGTACTTC. The encoded protein is CASSLNRNSETQYF.

This chain links TRBV3-1 with TRBJ2-5; tentatively, D is TRBD1 (5 bases). CDR1 and CDR2 from the germline V gene are LGHDT and YNNKEL (reference sequence). Trimming shortened V by 1 base and J by 1 base, and 7 bases separated the two germline ends. The CDR3 runs 14 residues. The CDR3 DNA reads as TGTGCCAGCAGCCAAGGACAGCTCCAAGAGACCCAGTACTTC. As protein: CASSQGQLQETQYF.